These 21 T cell receptor beta chains originate from one sample sequenced in a study of blood T cell repertoires in COVID-19. TCRdb's copy holds only in-frame clones and misses some; the assay was immunoSEQ multiplex PCR. The table lists about 250,000 clones, around 89% of them singletons. The material sequenced was peripheral blood. Receptors were obtained from a man aged 25 to 45 with acute or convalescent COVID-19.

This chain links TRBV7-9 with TRBJ2-2, with 8 bases aligning to TRBD1. V was pared by 5 bases and J by 5 bases, with 13 bases of the junction left unmatched. The CDR3 consists of 17 residues. The germline V gene has CDR1 SEHNR and CDR2 FQNEAQ (reference sequence). The CDR3 protein is CASSRGQAERITGELFF. CDR3 bases: TGTGCCAGCAGCCGGGGACAGGCTGAAAGAATTACCGGGGAGCTGTTTTTT.

This clone was recorded a few times. The chain joins TRBV5-6 to TRBJ1-2; TRBD1 agrees at 8 bases. The V segment lost 0 bases and the J segment 4 bases; nucleotides outside the gene matches: 2. The CDR3 runs to 14 residues. Germline V CDR1 and CDR2: SGHDT, YYEEEE. CDR3 in amino acids: CASSLGQGIYGYTF. In nucleotides, the CDR3 is TGTGCCAGCAGCTTGGGACAGGGGATCTATGGCTACACCTTC. The whole variable domain, remainder taken from reference TRBV5-6 and TRBJ1-2, is DAGVTQSPTHLIKTRGQQVTLRCSPKSGHDTVSWYQQALGQGPQFIFQYYEEEERQRGNFPDRFSGHQFPNYSSELNVNALLLGDSALYLCASSLGQGIYGYTFGSGTRLTVV.

This clone was found a few times. The V call is TRBV29-1, the J call TRBJ2-5; 9 nucleotides align to TRBD2. The ends lost 6 bases at V and 2 bases at J; junction bases unmatched: 4. The CDR3 totals 13 residues. Per the germline V gene, CDR1 is SQVTM and CDR2 is ANQGSEA. CDR3 sequence reads: CSVLGLAQETQYF. In DNA, the CDR3 is TGCAGCGTATTGGGACTAGCTCAAGAGACCCAGTACTTC.

This sequence joins TRBV28 and TRBJ1-5; no definite D call. The germline V gene has CDR1 MDHEN and CDR2 SYDVKM. Trimming took 6 bases from V and 3 from J, leaving 15 bases between them. The CDR3 totals 15 residues. Here the CDR3 DNA reads TGTGCCAGCAGCCCGAGGGTAGGAGTCAATCAGCCCCAGCATTTT. It encodes CASSPRVGVNQPQHF.

The chain recombines TRBV5-1 with TRBJ2-1; D ambiguous. V was cut by 2 bases and J by 0 bases, with 9 bases left in between. Germline V gene data show CDR1 as SGHRS and CDR2 as YFSETQ. This CDR3 comprises 15 residues. The CDR3 reads CASSLIQSSYNEQFF. Here the CDR3 DNA reads TGCGCCAGCAGCTTAATACAGAGCTCCTACAATGAGCAGTTCTTC. The complete variable domain, with remaining parts taken from reference TRBV5-1 and TRBJ2-1, reads KAGVTQTPRYLIKTRGQQVTLSCSPISGHRSVSWYQQTPGQGLQFLFEYFSETQRNKGNFPGRFSGRQFSNSRSEMNVSTLELGDSALYLCASSLIQSSYNEQFFGPGTRLTVL.

About this clone itself: Other DNA sequences in the sample encode the same CDR3. The rearrangement links TRBV27 to TRBJ2-5; D gene unclear. CDR1 and CDR2 (germline): MNHEY, SMNVEV (reference sequence). V was shortened by 4 bases and J by 2 bases, with 8 bases between the two germline ends. This CDR3 spans 13 amino acids. CDR3 nucleotide sequence: TGTGCCAGCAGTTCAGGTCAACAAGAGACCCAGTACTTC. This codes for CASSSGQQETQYF.

This chain links TRBV30 with TRBJ2-3; unclear D gene. In germline, CDR1 is GTSNPN, CDR2 SVGIG (reference sequence). V lost 0 bases and J lost 3, with 10 bases in between. CDR3 size: 14 residues. The CDR3 loop is CAWSVASRTDTQYF. CDR3 DNA: TGTGCCTGGAGTGTCGCATCACGGACAGATACGCAGTATTTT.

This chain connects TRBV5-1 to TRBJ1-4, with D hard to call. The CDR3 runs 13 residues. Per germline, CDR1 SGHRS and CDR2 YFSETQ. The germline V and J ends were trimmed by 0 bases and 7 bases, with 7 bases remaining between them. The CDR3 nucleotides are TGCGCCAGCAGCTTGGGCAGAACTGAAAAACTGTTTTTT. Its translation is CASSLGRTEKLFF.

The chain combines TRBV5-1 with TRBJ1-5; TRBD1 aligns across 7 bases. Per germline, CDR1 SGHRS and CDR2 YFSETQ. The length of the CDR3 is 15 residues. Trimming removed 4 bases from V and 0 bases from J; junction bases left unmatched: 4. For the CDR3, the DNA is TGCGCCAGCAGCCCAACAGGGGATAGCAATCAGCCCCAGCATTTT. This codes for CASSPTGDSNQPQHF.

V and J are TRBV5-1 and TRBJ1-2, with no clear D. Trimming removed 4 bases at V and 6 bases at J, with 22 bases between. Germline-derived CDR1 and CDR2 are SGHRS and YFSETQ. The CDR3 is 16 amino acids. CDR3 DNA: TGCGCCAGCAGCCAACTGGGCGACACCCGAGCCCATGGCTACACCTTC. This sequence encodes CASSQLGDTRAHGYTF.

The chain employs TRBV6-5 and TRBJ2-7; 7 nucleotides line up with TRBD1. CDR1 and CDR2 (germline): MNHEY, SVGAGI. The CDR3 covers 15 residues. The V and J ends lost 6 bases and 1 base, in that order; junction bases with no gene match: 9. The CDR3 DNA follows: TGTGCCAGCAGCCAGCCCCTCAGGGGGTCCTACGAGCAGTACTTC. Amino acid sequence: CASSQPLRGSYEQYF.

This clone was detected a few times. This rearrangement joins TRBV21-1 to TRBJ1-3. TRBV21-1 is deemed a pseudogene. The CDR3 sequence is 18 residues long. CDR3 bases: TGTGCCAGCAGCAAAGGGTATGGGGGAGGGGGCTCTGGAAACACCATATATTTT. Its protein product is CASSKGYGGGGSGNTIYF.

This rearrangement joins TRBV2 to TRBJ2-1; D may be TRBD2 (5 bases). CDR3 length: 14 residues. V lost 3 bases, J lost 2 bases, and 8 bases lay in between. The V gene's germline CDR1 is SNHLY and CDR2 FYNNEI. CDR3 nucleotide sequence: TGTGCCAGCAGTGATGAGGGAACCTACAATGAGCAGTTCTTC. It codes for CASSDEGTYNEQFF.

V and J are TRBV13 and TRBJ2-1; 9 nucleotides agree with TRBD2. The CDR3 has 14 residues. The V segment lost 6 bases and the J segment 6 bases; nucleotides outside the gene matches: 6. Looked up from germline, CDR1 is PRHDT and CDR2 is FYEKMQ (reference sequence). The CDR3 loop reads CASRGLAGTNEQFF. The CDR3 nucleotides are TGTGCCAGCAGAGGTCTAGCGGGAACCAATGAGCAGTTCTTC.

The chain recombines TRBV28 with TRBJ1-2, with D perhaps matching TRBD1 (5 bases). CDR1 is MDHEN, CDR2 SYDVKM, per germline. The CDR3 contains 15 residues. Trimming cost V 7 bases and J 2 bases, with 17 bases left between them. The CDR3 coding sequence is TGTGCCAGCAAGTTCCAGGGTACCCCAAACTATGGCTACACCTTC. As protein: CASKFQGTPNYGYTF.

In its sample, this clone was seen once. This chain connects TRBV28 to TRBJ2-5; the D is unclear. The V and J ends lost 6 bases and 4 bases respectively, with 6 bases between them. Germline lookup yields CDR1 MDHEN and CDR2 SYDVKM. The CDR3 has 11 residues. The CDR3 bases are TGTGCCAGCAGCTTTTTAGAGACCCAGTACTTC. Translated, it gives CASSFLETQYF.

The genes are TRBV9 and TRBJ1-6, with D unclear. Germline assignment: CDR1 SGDLS and CDR2 YYNGEE. V lost 3 bases to trimming and J lost 0 bases, with 13 bases between them. CDR3 length: 17 residues. CDR3: CASSATHLSSYNSPLHF. CDR3 DNA: TGTGCCAGCAGCGCCACTCATTTGAGCTCCTATAATTCACCCCTCCACTTT.

V gene TRBV11-1 combines with J gene TRBJ2-1, with TRBD2 matching over 8 bases. This CDR3 contains 15 residues. V shed 5 bases, J shed 5 bases, and the junction held 8 bases outside the gene matches. The germline V gene encodes CDR1 SGHAT and CDR2 FQDESV (reference sequence). The CDR3 loop is CASSTLAGGDNEQFF. CDR3 in DNA: TGTGCCAGCAGCACTCTAGCGGGTGGGGACAATGAGCAGTTCTTC.

J is TRBJ1-2 and V is TRBV30; 7 bases are shared with TRBD1. Trimming removed 4 bases from V and 0 bases from J; junction bases left unmatched: 8. The CDR3 loop spans 15 amino acids. Per the germline V gene, CDR1 is GTSNPN and CDR2 is SVGIG (reference sequence). For the CDR3, the DNA is TGTGCCTGGAACCGTCGGCAGGGGGCTAACTATGGCTACACCTTC. Protein sequence: CAWNRRQGANYGYTF.

This chain connects TRBV7-8 to TRBJ1-1; unclear D gene. This CDR3 has 13 residues. V lost 5 bases and J 1 base, leaving 8 bases between the germline ends. CDR1 SGHVS and CDR2 FQNEAQ come from the germline V gene. The CDR3 sequence: CASSILRNTEAFF. The CDR3 nucleotides are TGTGCCAGCAGCATCCTCAGGAACACTGAAGCTTTCTTT.

This CDR3 is CASSPRDRNTNAANEKLFF. The CDR3 DNA follows: TGCGCCAGCAGCCCCCGGGACAGGAACACAAACGCGGCTAATGAAAAACTGTTTTTT. This chain joins TRBV5-1 and TRBJ1-4, with 8 bases that match TRBD1. This CDR3 is built from 19 residues. V lost 4 bases and J lost 3; bases outside the gene matches: 17. Germline V gene sequence: CDR1 SGHRS, CDR2 YFSETQ.